This entry concerns a single T cell receptor beta chain. The sequenced template was cDNA made from the entire isolated RNA. The table came from immunoSEQ multiplex PCR; TCRdb's copy has only in-frame clones and leaves some out. The repertoire includes under 450,000 clones, about 15% of them detected once, and roughly 0.04% sits in the top ten. This record belongs to a study of beta chain features in type 1 diabetes. Sample: naive CD4+ T cells from blood. This clonotype was sampled from a man aged 25 to 40 in good health.

Here the CDR3 DNA reads TGCGCCAGCAGCTTGGATAGCGGGGGCCCCTACGAGCAGTACTTC. Protein sequence: CASSLDSGGPYEQYF. The V and J genes are TRBV5-1 and TRBJ2-7; 9 bases fit TRBD2. The CDR3 spans 15 residues. The V and J ends lost 0 bases and 2 bases, in that order; junction bases with no gene match: 3. Germline V lookup: CDR1 SGHRS, CDR2 YFSETQ.